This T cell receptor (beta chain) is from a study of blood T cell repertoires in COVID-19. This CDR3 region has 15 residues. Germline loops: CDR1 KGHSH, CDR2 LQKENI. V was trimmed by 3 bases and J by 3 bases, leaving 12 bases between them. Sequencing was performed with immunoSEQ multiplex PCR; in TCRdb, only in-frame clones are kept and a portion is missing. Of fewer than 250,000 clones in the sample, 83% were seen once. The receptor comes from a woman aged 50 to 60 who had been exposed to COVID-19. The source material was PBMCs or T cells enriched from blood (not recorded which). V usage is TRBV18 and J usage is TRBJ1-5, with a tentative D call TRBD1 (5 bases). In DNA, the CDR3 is TGTGCCAGCTCACCCGGGCAGGGCTACAATCAGCCCCAGCATTTT. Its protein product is CASSPGQGYNQPQHF.